This T cell receptor (beta chain) derives from a study of T-cell memory formation after mild COVID-19. Study-wide results and limits: Memory from before infection featured some responding clones, which suggests cross-reactive memory joined. Day 15 to 85 contracting clones showed balanced CD4/CD8; later expanders leaned CD4+. Largely, contracting CD4+ clones fell within CM and EM, and contracting CD8+ clones within EMRA.

This clonotype has ten or more counts. Its specificity is not known. In TCRdb, the 5' RACE reads were re-called with MiXCR into one record per CDR3 protein. The sample lists roughly 29,000 distinct CDR3 sequences; around 10% were seen once. The specimen sequenced was PBMCs or a T cell subset sorted from them (not recorded which). The TCR sequence derives from an adult woman who had mild COVID-19 (a few samples of this study predate the infection). Cell type and time point are not known.

The CDR3 here is CASSSRETNEKLFF. Here the CDR3 DNA reads TGTGCCAGCAGCTCCAGGGAGACTAATGAAAAACTGTTTTTT. The chain recombines TRBV7-8 with TRBJ1-4; the D gene is possibly TRBD1 (5 bases). The CDR3 covers 14 residues. Germline assignment: CDR1 SGHVS and CDR2 FQNEAQ. Deletions cut 4 bases from V and 2 bases from J, with 8 bases between. The variable domain in full, with the rest retrieved from reference TRBV7-8 and TRBJ1-4, is GAGVSQSPRYKVAKRGQDVALRCDPISGHVSLFWYQQALGQGPEFLTYFQNEAQLDKSGLPSDRFFAERPEGSVSTLKIQRTQQEDSAVYLCASSSRETNEKLFFGSGTQLSVL.